These T cell receptor beta chains were read from a single sample in a study of cytomegalovirus exposure and HLA in healthy donors. Profiling relied on immunoSEQ multiplex PCR, and the TCRdb table lists in-frame clones only, not all of them. The sample records just over 150,000 clones, around 84% being singletons. Material for sequencing was PBMCs. The receptor source for this set is a middle-aged woman in good health and CMV-seronegative. Each CDR3 is given with its conserved first and last residue. Fields, in order: J gene, clone size, V gene, D gene, CDR3 protein, CDR3 DNA. A D gene is named only where the DNA matches it firmly. The size of a clone is reported for some rows only, either as once, few or many, or as a class for expanded clones.

TRBJ2-7 | - | TRBV2 | - | CASSANRDEYF | TGTGCCAGCAGTGCGAACCGGGATGAGTACTTC
TRBJ1-1 | few | TRBV5-1 | TRBD1 | CASSTGTGRNTEAFF | TGCGCCAGCAGCACGGGGACAGGAAGGAACACTGAAGCTTTCTTT
TRBJ2-7 | - | TRBV2 | - | CASSFRELFYEQYF | TGTGCCAGCAGCTTTCGGGAGCTCTTCTACGAGCAGTACTTC
TRBJ1-1 | - | TRBV19 | - | CASSPGGVFTEAFF | TGTGCCAGTAGTCCGGGGGGGGTGTTCACTGAAGCTTTCTTT
TRBJ2-5 | - | TRBV10-2 | TRBD2 | CASSEPPGLAGGGTQYF | TGCGCCAGCAGTGAGCCTCCGGGACTAGCGGGGGGTGGCACCCAGTACTTC
TRBJ2-3 | - | TRBV5-1 | - | CASSVAPGADTQYF | TGCGCCAGCAGCGTGGCCCCAGGGGCAGATACGCAGTATTTT
TRBJ2-5 | few | TRBV2 | - | CASSGLTATETQYF | TGTGCCAGCAGTGGGCTCACCGCCACGGAGACCCAGTACTTC
TRBJ2-7 | - | TRBV2 | TRBD1 | CASSAKRGTGGYEQYF | TGTGCCAGCAGTGCCAAGAGGGGGACAGGTGGATACGAGCAGTACTTC
TRBJ1-5 | - | TRBV6-1 | TRBD1 | CASRERDSPNQPQHF | TGTGCCAGCAGGGAACGGGACAGCCCTAATCAGCCCCAGCATTTT
TRBJ1-2 | - | TRBV27 | TRBD1 | CASSVDRSYYGYTF | TGTGCCAGCAGTGTGGACAGGTCCTACTATGGCTACACCTTC
TRBJ2-6 | - | TRBV2 | TRBD1 | CASSEGQGSSSGANVLTF | TGTGCCAGCAGTGAAGGACAGGGGTCTAGCTCTGGGGCCAACGTCCTGACTTTC
TRBJ1-1 | once | TRBV4-1 | - | CASSPRSGRGGFKNTEAFF | TGCGCCAGCAGCCCGAGATCTGGGAGGGGGGGCTTCAAGAACACTGAAGCTTTCTTT
TRBJ1-2 | - | TRBV6-5 | - | CATKDSPYGYTF | TGTGCCACCAAGGACAGTCCCTATGGCTACACCTTC
TRBJ2-3 | - | TRBV6-4 | - | CASSNSRGAGTVTDTQYF | TGTGCCAGCAGTAATTCACGGGGGGCCGGGACGGTCACAGATACGCAGTATTTT
TRBJ2-3 | - | TRBV13 | TRBD1 | CASSLWGQTSTDTQYF | TGTGCCAGCAGCTTGTGGGGACAGACTAGCACAGATACGCAGTATTTT